This T cell receptor beta chain appears in the sequencing data of a study of CD8 T cells in Susac syndrome. The CDR3 is 12 amino acids. Germline V lookup: CDR1 SQVTM, CDR2 ANQGSEA. Deletions cut 6 bases from V and 14 bases from J, with 17 bases between. Healthy donors constituted the control group, matched for age and sex. In contrast to the negatively isolated CD8+ and CD4+ T cells, TEMRA cells were FACS-enriched. A quantity of roughly 0.5 to 1 ug RNA underwent reverse transcription using random hexamers. immunoSEQ multiplex PCR amplified TCR beta CDR3 across 54 Vbeta, 13 Jbeta. A single record per CDR3 protein comes from TCRdb applying MiXCR to the immunoSEQ multiplex PCR reads. The sample holds 150,000 to 200,000 distinct CDR3 sequences, about 94% seen once.

The sample taken for sequencing was CD4+ T cells from PBMCs. The V and J genes are TRBV29-1 and TRBJ1-6; a possible D gene is TRBD1 (5 bases). The TCR sequence derives from a human donor in good health. CDR3 nucleotides: TGCAGCGTGGGTGACAGTCAGGGCTCCCTCCACTTT. It encodes CSVGDSQGSLHF.